These 22 T cell receptor beta chains came from one sample sequenced in a study of blood T cells in healthy people across ages. The use of a sample-barcoded 5' primer and a J-beta primer mix characterized a second PCR of roughly 7 to 12 cycles. Via MiXCR, TCRdb re-called the 5' RACE reads, giving one row per CDR3 protein. The sample has some 1.7 million distinct CDR3 sequences; 28% are singletons. The sample was blood. The source is a woman in her thirties in good health.

This clonotype was seen ten or more times. The chain joins TRBV4-3 to TRBJ2-3, with D perhaps matching TRBD1 (6 bases). CDR1 is LGHNA, CDR2 YSLEER, per germline. V dropped 8 bases and J dropped 6 bases, with 27 bases sitting between them. The length of the CDR3 is 17 residues. In DNA, the CDR3 is TGCGCCAGCCTCCTCCCTGGACAGACCCCTTTTTGGGATACGCAGTATTTT. It yields the protein CASLLPGQTPFWDTQYF.

This CDR3 reads CASHRLTSGNEQFF. The DNA of the CDR3 is TGCGCCAGCCATCGTCTTACTAGCGGCAATGAGCAGTTCTTC. V usage is TRBV5-1 and J usage is TRBJ2-1; 8 bases map to TRBD2. The CDR3 totals 14 residues. With 7 bases clipped from V and 6 bases from J, the junction kept 9 bases outside the gene matches. CDR1 is SGHRS and CDR2 is YFSETQ in the germline V gene.

The chain employs TRBV7-3 and TRBJ2-1, with 10 bases identical to TRBD2. V trimming: 4 bases; J trimming: 6 bases; junction bases outside the gene matches: 12. The CDR3 runs 17 residues. CDR1 SGHTA and CDR2 FQGTGA come from the germline V gene. The CDR3 DNA follows: TGTGCCAGCAGCTCCCCGGGACGAGCGGGGGGGCCCAATGAGCAGTTCTTC. Its translation: CASSSPGRAGGPNEQFF.

The chain recombines TRBV5-4 with TRBJ2-5; 9 bases line up with TRBD2. This CDR3 comprises 16 residues. J gave up 1 base and V 7 bases, and 11 bases lay outside the gene matches. Germline V gives CDR1 SGHNT, CDR2 YYREEE (reference sequence). CDR3 DNA: TGTGCCAGCGCCACGGGGCTAGCGGGACCCCAAGAGACCCAGTACTTC. Protein sequence: CASATGLAGPQETQYF. The variable domain in full, with the rest retrieved from reference TRBV5-4 and TRBJ2-5, is ETGVTQSPTHLIKTRGQQVTLRCSSQSGHNTVSWYQQALGQGPQFIFQYYREEENGRGNFPPRFSGLQFPNYSSELNVNALELDDSALYLCASATGLAGPQETQYFGPGTRLLVL.

The rearrangement joins TRBV9 to TRBJ2-3, with 8 bases matching TRBD1. The germline V gene encodes CDR1 SGDLS and CDR2 YYNGEE. J gave up 2 bases and V 3 bases, and 8 bases lay outside the gene matches. CDR3 length: 16 residues. The CDR3 loop is CASSGGRGLHTDTQYF. CDR3 nucleotides: TGTGCCAGCAGCGGCGGCAGGGGGCTTCACACAGATACGCAGTATTTT.

This clonotype was seen a handful of times. This rearrangement joins TRBV20-1 to TRBJ2-5, with D perhaps TRBD2 (5 bases). From germline, CDR1 is DFQATT and CDR2 SNEGSKA (reference sequence). CDR3 size: 13 residues. Trimming shortened V by 0 bases and J by 5 bases, and 10 bases separated the two germline ends. The CDR3 DNA follows: TGCAGTGCTAGAGACCCCGGGAAGGAGACCCAGTACTTC. Amino acids: CSARDPGKETQYF.

Many counts were recorded for this clonotype. The chain uses TRBV7-2 and TRBJ2-7; the D is unclear. V was clipped by 5 bases and J by 1 base, with 12 bases between them. Germline CDR1 SGHTA, CDR2 FQGNSA. The CDR3 loop spans 14 amino acids. This CDR3 reads CASSQQSLSYEQYF. CDR3 sequence (DNA): TGTGCCAGCAGCCAACAGTCCTTATCCTACGAGCAGTACTTC. The full variable domain, in which reference TRBV7-2 and TRBJ2-7 provide the parts outside the CDR3, is GAGVSQSPSNKVTEKGKDVELRCDPISGHTALYWYRQSLGQGLEFLIYFQGNSAPDKSGLPSDRFSAERTGGSVSTLTIQRTQQEDSAVYLCASSQQSLSYEQYFGPGTRLTVT.

This chain links TRBV12-3 or TRBV12-4 with TRBJ2-7; the D call may be TRBD1 or TRBD2 (5 bases each). This CDR3 is 14 amino acids long. V was cut by 6 bases and J by 6 bases, with 18 bases left in between. This CDR3 is CASRSSRGPSEQYF. The CDR3 region has the DNA TGTGCCAGCAGGTCCTCACGGGGCCCTTCCGAGCAGTACTTC.

This rearrangement joins TRBV20-1 to TRBJ1-1, with 7 bases that match TRBD1. V dropped 0 bases and J dropped 1; count of bases not matched to a gene: 2. This CDR3 comprises 14 residues. In germline, CDR1 is DFQATT, CDR2 SNEGSKA (reference sequence). The CDR3 sequence is CSAREAGGNTEAFF. The CDR3 DNA is TGCAGTGCTAGAGAGGCAGGGGGGAACACTGAAGCTTTCTTT.

This clonotype was recorded at least ten times. This chain uses TRBV4-1 with TRBJ1-2; possibly TRBD1 for D (6 bases). The CDR3 totals 15 residues. V was pared by 3 bases and J by 4 bases, with 15 bases between. The V gene's germline CDR1 is MGHRA and CDR2 YSYEKL. The CDR3 DNA is TGCGCCAGCAGCCAGGGCCGGGGGCAGGGCTATGGCTACACCTTC. Translation gives CASSQGRGQGYGYTF.

This chain connects TRBV12-3 or TRBV12-4 to TRBJ2-3, with D perhaps matching TRBD1 (5 bases). The CDR3 runs to 12 residues. Trimming removed 4 bases from V and 7 bases from J, with 9 bases in between. This CDR3 reads CASSWGAYTQYF. DNA of the CDR3: TGTGCCAGCAGTTGGGGCGCATATACGCAGTATTTT.

This clonotype has just a few counts. The chain uses TRBV20-1 and TRBJ1-4, with a weak D call TRBD1 (6 bases). V shed 1 base and J shed 8 bases, with 23 bases lying between them. This CDR3 contains 17 residues. The germline V gene has CDR1 DFQATT and CDR2 SNEGSKA (reference sequence). CDR3 in amino acids: CSARVGRGSRNIEKLFF. DNA of the CDR3: TGCAGTGCTAGAGTTGGGAGGGGGTCCCGGAATATCGAAAAACTGTTTTTT.

With respect to this clonotype: The junction differs from germline at one of its ends, possibly a read error. This chain uses TRBV11-2 with TRBJ2-1; D uncertain. CDR3 length equals 13 residues. Germline V gives CDR1 SGHAT, CDR2 FQNNGV. CDR3 sequence reads: CASSLARSNERFF. In DNA form, the CDR3 reads TGTGCCAGCAGCTTGGCTAGGAGTAATGAGCGGTTCTTC.

This clonotype appeared a few times. The rearrangement joins TRBV6-4 to TRBJ1-4; 12 nucleotides match TRBD1. Germline V CDR1 and CDR2: MRHNA, SNTAGT. This CDR3 comprises 14 residues. Losses at the gene ends were 3 bases for V and 8 bases for J; bases not matched to a gene: 1. CDR3 residues: CASSEGTGGEKLFF. For the CDR3, the DNA is TGTGCCAGCAGTGAGGGGACAGGGGGCGAAAAACTGTTTTTT.

This clonotype was observed many times. The gene calls are TRBV6-6 and TRBJ1-2; D is uncertain. Trimming removed 6 bases at V and 4 bases at J, with 9 bases between. Germline V gives CDR1 MNHNY, CDR2 SVGAGI (reference sequence). The CDR3 is 12 amino acids. The CDR3 DNA follows: TGTGCCAGCAGGGAGGCGGGCTATGGCTACACCTTC. Translating gives CASREAGYGYTF.

Only one count was recorded for this clonotype. Compared with germline, one end of the junction differs, possibly owing to a read error. The chain has TRBV16 and TRBJ1-6; 9 bases line up with TRBD1. The CDR3 totals 14 residues. From germline, CDR1 is KGHSY and CDR2 FQNENV. The CDR3 DNA follows: TGTGCCAGCAACCAAACAGGGGGCAATTCACCCCTCCACTTT. Its translation: CASNQTGGNSPLHF.

V and J are TRBV7-2 and TRBJ2-3; TRBD2 matches 11 bases. Germline values: CDR1 SGHTA, CDR2 FQGNSA. V dropped 5 bases and J dropped 2; count of bases not matched to a gene: 9. CDR3 length: 17 residues. CDR3 loop: CASSPRGTSGITDTQYF. Here the CDR3 DNA reads TGTGCCAGCAGCCCTCGAGGGACTAGCGGAATCACAGATACGCAGTATTTT. The whole variable domain, filled in from reference TRBV7-2 and TRBJ2-3, reads GAGVSQSPSNKVTEKGKDVELRCDPISGHTALYWYRQSLGQGLEFLIYFQGNSAPDKSGLPSDRFSAERTGGSVSTLTIQRTQQEDSAVYLCASSPRGTSGITDTQYFGPGTRLTVL.

The CDR3 DNA is TGCAGTGCTAGAGGGGAGGGCAGGGGGTTTACTGAAAACACCATATATTTT. This sequence encodes CSARGEGRGFTENTIYF. The genes are TRBV20-1 and TRBJ1-3, with 7 bases fitting TRBD1. The trim removed 1 base at V and 6 bases at J, leaving 15 bases unmatched. The germline CDR1 and CDR2 sequences are DFQATT and SNEGSKA (reference sequence). The CDR3 runs 17 residues.

The chain couples TRBV30 to TRBJ2-7, with a possible D match to TRBD1 (5 bases). There are 16 residues in the CDR3. Germline lookup yields CDR1 GTSNPN and CDR2 SVGIG (reference sequence). V was clipped by 4 bases and J by 4 bases, with 23 bases between them. CDR3 amino acids: CAWTQGWPAGTYEQYF. The CDR3 DNA sequence: TGTGCCTGGACCCAGGGATGGCCGGCAGGCACTTACGAGCAGTACTTC.

This clonotype has only a few counts. V gene TRBV25-1 combines with J gene TRBJ2-1, with TRBD1 identical over 8 bases. Germline-derived CDR1 and CDR2 are MGHDK and SYGVNS. J was trimmed by 7 bases and V by 8 bases; bases with no gene match: 7. The CDR3 totals 13 residues. The CDR3 sequence: CASGLTGVNEQFF. For the CDR3, the DNA is TGTGCCAGCGGATTGACAGGGGTGAATGAGCAGTTCTTC. The variable domain in full, with the rest retrieved from reference TRBV25-1 and TRBJ2-1, is EADIYQTPRYLVIGTGKKITLECSQTMGHDKMYWYQQDPGMELHLIHYSYGVNSTEKGDLSSESTVSRIRTEHFPLTLESARPSHTSQYLCASGLTGVNEQFFGPGTRLTVL.

CDR3 DNA sequence: TGCAGTGCTATACGGGACAGGGCCCTGGACGAGCAGTACTTC. It is translated as CSAIRDRALDEQYF. The chain recombines TRBV20-1 with TRBJ2-7; TRBD1 agrees at 9 bases. V shed 4 bases and J 5 bases; nucleotides not matched to a gene: 9. CDR1 is DFQATT and CDR2 is SNEGSKA in the germline V gene (reference sequence). The CDR3 extends over 14 amino acids.

This clonotype was found a few times. The genes are TRBV30 and TRBJ1-6; 8 nucleotides agree with TRBD1. The V segment lost 1 base and the J segment 7 bases; nucleotides outside the gene matches: 0. The CDR3 runs to 13 residues. Germline CDR1 and CDR2: GTSNPN and SVGIG (reference sequence). The chain's CDR3 is CAWSGQGNSPLHF. In DNA form, the CDR3 reads TGTGCCTGGAGTGGACAGGGGAATTCACCCCTCCACTTT.